This is a list of T cell receptor beta chains from one sample in a study of blood T cell repertoires in COVID-19. Some clones are missing from TCRdb's copy, which holds only in-frame ones; the method was immunoSEQ multiplex PCR. The sample has around 50,000 clones, around 87% seen once. Source material: peripheral blood. The receptor set was obtained from a woman in her sixties with COVID-19, enrolled during active disease. Each CDR3 is given with its conserved first and last residue. A D gene is named only where the DNA matches it firmly. Only some rows state a clone size, as once, few, many or a class for expanded clones.

CDR3 protein | CDR3 DNA | J gene | D gene | clone size | V gene
CASSYRGAGYGYTF | TGTGCCAGCAGTTACCGGGGGGCCGGCTATGGCTACACCTTC | TRBJ1-2 | NA | once | TRBV6-5
CASSIDRRETYEQYF | TGTGCCAGTAGTATAGATCGACGGGAGACCTACGAGCAGTACTTC | TRBJ2-7 | NA | NA | TRBV19
CASSKKGGARAFF | TGTGCCAGCAGCAAAAAAGGGGGCGCGAGGGCTTTCTTT | TRBJ1-1 | TRBD1 | NA | TRBV6-5
CARTNTPGQGSDEQFF | TGTGCCAGGACAAACACCCCGGGACAGGGGTCGGATGAGCAGTTCTTC | TRBJ2-1 | TRBD1 | NA | TRBV28
CASSLQGLQETQYF | TGTGCCAGCAGCTTGCAGGGCTTACAAGAGACCCAGTACTTC | TRBJ2-5 | NA | NA | TRBV5-8
CATDRAYSGNTIYF | TGTGCCACGGACAGGGCTTACTCTGGAAACACCATATATTTT | TRBJ1-3 | TRBD1 | NA | TRBV30
CASSDPPGQGRQSRF | TGTGCCAGCAGTGACCCGCCGGGACAGGGGCGCCAGAGCCGATTC | TRBJ1-2 | TRBD1 | NA | TRBV6-6
CATSRGGQGEAFF | TGTGCCACCAGCAGAGGTGGTCAGGGTGAAGCTTTCTTT | TRBJ1-1 | NA | NA | TRBV15
CAWTSYYGYTF | TGTGCCTGGACCTCTTACTATGGCTACACCTTC | TRBJ1-2 | NA | NA | TRBV30
CASSWEVGPYGYTF | TGTGCCAGCAGCTGGGAGGTTGGGCCATATGGCTACACCTTC | TRBJ1-2 | NA | NA | TRBV5-5
CASSMDRAGSEQFF | TGTGCCAGTAGTATGGACCGGGCGGGTAGTGAGCAGTTCTTC | TRBJ2-1 | NA | NA | TRBV19
CASSTQDTEAFF | TGTGCCAGCAGCACTCAGGACACTGAAGCTTTCTTT | TRBJ1-1 | NA | NA | TRBV7-9
CASRAYANTGELFF | TGCGCCAGCAGGGCATACGCGAACACCGGGGAGCTGTTTTTT | TRBJ2-2 | NA | NA | TRBV10-1
CASSLNRGRDEKLFF | TGTGCCAGCAGTCTAAACAGGGGGCGAGATGAAAAACTGTTTTTT | TRBJ1-4 | TRBD1 | few | TRBV27
CASSVISTLTSGNTIYF | TGTGCCAGCAGCGTAATAAGTACCCTGACTTCTGGAAACACCATATATTTT | TRBJ1-3 | NA | NA | TRBV9
CATSQLAGSTDTQYF | TGCGCCACCTCCCAACTAGCGGGAAGCACAGATACGCAGTATTTT | TRBJ2-3 | TRBD2 | NA | TRBV10-1
CASSKVPGQGFYGYTF | TGTGCCAGCAGTAAAGTCCCGGGACAGGGCTTCTATGGCTACACCTTC | TRBJ1-2 | TRBD1 | few | TRBV28
CASSFQREMGEQYF | TGTGCCAGCAGTTTCCAGCGGGAGATGGGCGAGCAGTACTTC | TRBJ2-7 | TRBD2 | NA | TRBV27
CASSGGASNQPQHF | TGTGCCAGTAGTGGGGGGGCCAGCAATCAGCCCCAGCATTTT | TRBJ1-5 | NA | few | TRBV19
CASSYSGTSGQETQYF | TGTGCCAGCAGTTACTCGGGGACTAGCGGCCAAGAGACCCAGTACTTC | TRBJ2-5 | TRBD2 | NA | TRBV6-5
CATSKQGVYEQYF | TGTGCCACGTCAAAACAGGGTGTGTACGAGCAGTACTTC | TRBJ2-7 | NA | few | TRBV5-4
CASSAGRVRTNEKLFF | TGTGCCAGTAGTGCGGGACGGGTGAGAACTAATGAAAAACTGTTTTTT | TRBJ1-4 | NA | NA | TRBV19
CASRRPGTGIGELFF | TGTGCCAGCAGGCGTCCCGGGACAGGGATCGGGGAGCTGTTTTTT | TRBJ2-2 | TRBD1 | NA | TRBV28
CASRRGRGNTEAFF | TGTGCCAGCAGAAGAGGACGGGGGAACACTGAAGCTTTCTTT | TRBJ1-1 | NA | NA | TRBV21-1
CASSLDVGATEKLFF | TGTGCCAGCAGCTTAGACGTGGGCGCAACTGAAAAACTGTTTTTT | TRBJ1-4 | NA | NA | TRBV7-9
CASIVQGARRAFF | TGTGCCAGCATCGTACAGGGGGCGCGGAGAGCTTTCTTT | TRBJ1-1 | TRBD1 | NA | TRBV6-5
CATSDIAHGYTF | TGTGCCACCAGTGATATAGCCCATGGCTACACCTTC | TRBJ1-2 | NA | once | TRBV24-1
CASSRGQASNQPQHF | TGTGCCAGTAGTCGCGGACAGGCTAGCAATCAGCCCCAGCATTTT | TRBJ1-5 | TRBD1 | NA | TRBV19
CASQEVHGSPLHF | TGTGCCAGCCAAGAGGTTCACGGTTCACCCCTCCACTTT | TRBJ1-6 | NA | NA | TRBV5-4
CASSYWDRINTEAFF | TGTGCCAGCAGTTACTGGGACAGGATAAACACTGAAGCTTTCTTT | TRBJ1-1 | TRBD1 | NA | TRBV28
CASSEAPGDSNQPQHF | TGTGCCAGCAGTGAAGCGCCCGGGGATAGCAATCAGCCCCAGCATTTT | TRBJ1-5 | NA | NA | TRBV6-1
CSAFAGGNTEAFF | TGCAGCGCTTTCGCGGGGGGGAACACTGAAGCTTTCTTT | TRBJ1-1 | NA | NA | TRBV29-1
CASQGLLSYEQYF | TGTGCCAGTCAGGGACTTCTCTCCTACGAGCAGTACTTC | TRBJ2-7 | NA | NA | TRBV19
CASSDSGGLRSF | TGTGCCAGCAGTGACTCGGGGGGACTCCGAAGCTTC | TRBJ2-7 | NA | NA | TRBV6-4
CASSQDLGTGFTEQFF | TGCGCCAGCAGCCAAGATTTAGGGACAGGGTTTACTGAGCAGTTCTTC | TRBJ2-1 | TRBD1 | NA | TRBV4-1
CASSIEGRDGKLFF | TGTGCCAGTAGTATAGAAGGCAGGGATGGAAAACTGTTTTTT | TRBJ1-4 | NA | NA | TRBV19
CASGLTGTETQYF | TGTGCCAGCGGTTTGACGGGAACAGAGACCCAGTACTTC | TRBJ2-5 | NA | few | TRBV7-9
CASSPGGGAFGYGYTF | TGTGCCAGCAGTCCCGGGGGAGGGGCCTTTGGCTATGGCTACACCTTC | TRBJ1-2 | NA | NA | TRBV28
CASSSQGAFSQPQHF | TGTGCCAGTAGTTCCCAGGGGGCCTTTAGTCAGCCCCAGCATTTT | TRBJ1-5 | TRBD1 | NA | TRBV19
CASSPRDRVNTGELFF | TGTGCCAGCAGCCCGCGGGACAGGGTTAACACCGGGGAGCTGTTTTTT | TRBJ2-2 | TRBD1 | NA | TRBV5-4
CASSLTGRTEAFF | TGTGCCAGCAGTCTGACAGGGAGGACTGAAGCTTTCTTT | TRBJ1-1 | TRBD1 | NA | TRBV12-3/TRBV12-4
CASSLGQGVIHF | TGTGCCAGCAGCTTAGGTCAGGGGGTGATCCATTTT | TRBJ2-3 | TRBD1 | NA | TRBV7-2
CASRVSTSTQYF | TGCGCCAGCAGGGTCTCCACCAGTACGCAGTATTTT | TRBJ2-3 | NA | NA | TRBV5-1
CASSYYIYEQYF | TGTGCCAGCAGTTACTATATTTACGAGCAGTACTTC | TRBJ2-7 | NA | NA | TRBV6-6
CSVSSGQVRYEQYF | TGCAGCGTTTCATCGGGACAGGTGAGGTACGAGCAGTACTTC | TRBJ2-7 | TRBD1 | NA | TRBV29-1
CASSRTAYEQYF | TGCGCCAGCAGCAGGACTGCCTACGAGCAGTACTTC | TRBJ2-7 | NA | NA | TRBV5-1
CASSQGILAGGINIQYF | TGTGCCAGCAGCCAAGGGATACTAGCGGGAGGGATAAACATTCAGTACTTC | TRBJ2-4 | TRBD2 | NA | TRBV4-2
CASSPRTGGALGGYTF | TGTGCCAGCAGCCCTCGGACAGGGGGTGCCCTGGGAGGCTACACCTTC | TRBJ1-2 | TRBD1 | NA | TRBV11-1
CATSALSNTGELFF | TGTGCCACCAGTGCCCTCTCCAACACCGGGGAGCTGTTTTTT | TRBJ2-2 | NA | NA | TRBV24-1
CASSYRVNTEAFF | TGTGCCAGCAGTTACAGAGTGAACACTGAAGCTTTCTTT | TRBJ1-1 | NA | NA | TRBV6-2/TRBV6-3
CATSIEGAKNIQYF | TGTGCCACCAGCATTGAGGGAGCCAAAAACATTCAGTACTTC | TRBJ2-4 | NA | NA | TRBV15
CSVALGWDSNSPLHF | TGCAGCGTGGCACTAGGTTGGGATAGTAATTCACCCCTCCACTTT | TRBJ1-6 | NA | NA | TRBV29-1
CAWIGRGQVNTEAFF | TGTGCCTGGATCGGGAGGGGGCAGGTGAACACTGAAGCTTTCTTT | TRBJ1-1 | TRBD1 | once | TRBV30
CASSFRTGSTDTQYF | TGTGCCAGCAGCTTTCGGACAGGCAGCACAGATACGCAGTATTTT | TRBJ2-3 | TRBD1 | NA | TRBV7-9